A single sample is the source of the 20 T cell receptor beta chains below, sequenced in a study of blood T cell repertoires in COVID-19. Profiling relied on immunoSEQ multiplex PCR, and the TCRdb table lists in-frame clones only, not all of them. The data contain some 150,000 clones, over 80% of them singletons. Sequencing was done on a sample of PBMCs or T cells enriched from blood (not recorded which). The receptors originated from a woman aged 45-65 years who had been exposed to COVID-19.

The sample holds one count of this clone. The chain couples TRBV2 to TRBJ2-1, with D possibly matching TRBD2 (6 bases). The CDR3 contains 17 residues. V lost 5 bases, J lost 0 bases, and 17 bases lay in between. Germline V lookup: CDR1 SNHLY, CDR2 FYNNEI. In nucleotides, the CDR3 is TGTGCCAGCAGTTATCCGGGACTGAGAGTCTCCTACAATGAGCAGTTCTTC. Protein sequence: CASSYPGLRVSYNEQFF. The full variable domain, rest sourced from reference TRBV2 and TRBJ2-1, is EPEVTQTPSHQVTQMGQEVILRCVPISNHLYFYWYRQILGQKVEFLVSFYNNEISEKSEIFDDQFSVERPDGSNFTLKIRSTKLEDSAMYFCASSYPGLRVSYNEQFFGPGTRLTVL.

The chain is built from TRBV19 and TRBJ1-1; no reliable D call. CDR3 length equals 14 residues. Per germline, CDR1 LNHDA and CDR2 SQIVND (reference sequence). V was cut by 5 bases and J by 0 bases, with 10 bases left in between. CDR3 in DNA: TGTGCCAGTAGTTGGGAGCCGATGAACACTGAAGCTTTCTTT. Translating it yields CASSWEPMNTEAFF.

J is TRBJ2-5 and V is TRBV9, with 8 bases identical to TRBD1. The length of the CDR3 is 18 residues. CDR1 is SGDLS and CDR2 is YYNGEE in the germline V gene. J gave up 1 base and V 0 bases, and 11 bases lay outside the gene matches. In nucleotides, the CDR3 is TGTGCCAGCAGCGTAGGGGTACCGGGACAGGCCACCCAAGAGACCCAGTACTTC. Protein: CASSVGVPGQATQETQYF.

About this clone itself: This sample includes further DNA sequences coding for the same CDR3. The chain is built from TRBV15 and TRBJ2-7, with 12 positions matching TRBD1. The CDR3 loop spans 16 amino acids. Germline CDR1 reads LNHNV; CDR2 reads YYDKDF (reference sequence). V lost 1 base, J lost 4 bases, and 5 bases stayed unmatched. For the CDR3, the DNA is TGTGCCACCAGCAGAGCCGGGACAGGGGGCTCGTACGAGCAGTACTTC. Its protein product is CATSRAGTGGSYEQYF.

The chain joins TRBV11-3 to TRBJ2-5; possible D gene TRBD1, 6 bases. The ends were cut back, 1 base at V and 1 base at J, with 10 bases in the middle. Germline V gives CDR1 SGHNT, CDR2 YENEEA. CDR3 size: 15 residues. CDR3 protein: CASSLGQATQETQYF. The CDR3 DNA reads TGTGCCAGCAGCTTAGGACAGGCGACCCAAGAGACCCAGTACTTC.

V usage is TRBV5-4 and J usage is TRBJ2-3; 12 positions match TRBD2. Germline trimming cut 4 bases from V and 4 bases from J; bases unmatched to any gene: 4. The CDR3 extends over 15 amino acids. Germline V gene sequence: CDR1 SGHNT, CDR2 YYREEE (reference sequence). The CDR3 region has the DNA TGTGCCAGCAGCGCTAGCGGGGGGGCCCCAGATACGCAGTATTTT. Residues: CASSASGGAPDTQYF.

This clone has a single count. The V and J genes are TRBV29-1 and TRBJ1-3; D is unclear. V shed 0 bases and J shed 8 bases, with 5 bases lying between them. Germline loops: CDR1 SQVTM, CDR2 ANQGSEA. CDR3 length: 11 amino acids. The CDR3 region has the DNA TGCAGCGTTGAAGAGGGCCACACCATATATTTT. Translating it yields CSVEEGHTIYF.

The chain recombines TRBV5-1 with TRBJ2-1; TRBD2 matches 7 bases. Germline V gene lookup returns CDR1 SGHRS and CDR2 YFSETQ. V shed 0 bases and J 7 bases; nucleotides not matched to a gene: 7. The CDR3 spans 15 residues. The CDR3 sequence is CASSLAGGSGNEQFF. CDR3 bases: TGCGCCAGCAGCTTGGCCGGCGGGAGCGGGAATGAGCAGTTCTTC. Looking up the rest from reference TRBV5-1 and TRBJ2-1 gives the full variable domain: KAGVTQTPRYLIKTRGQQVTLSCSPISGHRSVSWYQQTPGQGLQFLFEYFSETQRNKGNFPGRFSGRQFSNSRSEMNVSTLELGDSALYLCASSLAGGSGNEQFFGPGTRLTVL.

The CDR3 loop reads CASSPRGGQVDGYTF. The CDR3 DNA reads as TGTGCCAGCAGCCCCCGGGGGGGGCAGGTTGATGGCTACACCTTC. V usage is TRBV5-4 and J usage is TRBJ1-2, with a weak D call TRBD1 (6 bases). The CDR3 spans 15 residues. CDR1 is SGHNT and CDR2 is YYREEE in the germline V gene (reference sequence). With 4 bases removed from V and 6 bases from J, the gap between germline ends came to 19 bases.

In this sample, this clone turned up a few times. This rearrangement joins TRBV19 to TRBJ1-4, with unresolved D. From germline, CDR1 is LNHDA and CDR2 SQIVND (reference sequence). V was cut by 6 bases and J by 7 bases, with 15 bases left in between. This CDR3 has 14 residues. CDR3 loop: CASRKRDGSEKLFF. The CDR3 DNA reads as TGTGCCAGTAGAAAGAGGGATGGAAGTGAAAAACTGTTTTTT.

The chain combines TRBV6-2 or TRBV6-3 with TRBJ2-7; TRBD2 aligns across 10 bases. Germline V gene data show CDR1 as MNHEY and CDR2 as SVGEGT. The V segment lost 0 bases and the J segment 4 bases; nucleotides outside the gene matches: 3. The length of the CDR3 is 15 residues. CDR3 region: CASSYSKREGYEQYF. In nucleotides, the CDR3 is TGTGCCAGCAGTTACTCGAAGCGGGAGGGGTACGAGCAGTACTTC.

The rearrangement joins TRBV6-2 or TRBV6-3 to TRBJ2-1, with no clear D. V shed 3 bases and J shed 9 bases, with 9 bases lying between them. This CDR3 has 12 residues. Germline values: CDR1 MNHEY, CDR2 SVGEGT. As DNA, the CDR3 is TGTGCCAGCAGTTATTCCCTAGTTGAGCAGTTCTTC. Its translation: CASSYSLVEQFF.

The genes are TRBV6-5 and TRBJ1-4; TRBD1 matches at 7 bases. Germline V gives CDR1 MNHEY, CDR2 SVGAGI. The CDR3 totals 15 residues. The trim removed 5 bases at V and 5 bases at J, leaving 8 bases unmatched. DNA of the CDR3: TGTGCCAGCAGTCCTACCCTGACAGGGAATGAAAAACTGTTTTTT. Amino acid sequence: CASSPTLTGNEKLFF.

This clone is a singleton in its sample. The chain carries TRBV28 and TRBJ2-3; the D is unclear. CDR3 length equals 15 residues. Deletions cut 1 base from V and 0 bases from J, with 8 bases between. Germline V CDR1 and CDR2: MDHEN, SYDVKM. Written as DNA, the CDR3 is TGTGCCAGCAGTTTATCAGTAGCTAGCACAGATACGCAGTATTTT. It yields the protein CASSLSVASTDTQYF. The variable domain in full, with the rest retrieved from reference TRBV28 and TRBJ2-3, is DVKVTQSSRYLVKRTGEKVFLECVQDMDHENMFWYRQDPGLGLRLIYFSYDVKMKEKGDIPEGYSVSREKKERFSLILESASTNQTSMYLCASSLSVASTDTQYFGPGTRLTVL.

The chain carries TRBV4-2 and TRBJ1-5; the match to TRBD1 covers 8 bases. This CDR3 is 14 amino acids long. V was pared by 3 bases and J by 4 bases, with 2 bases of the junction left unmatched. Germline CDR1 is LGHNA and CDR2 is YNFKEQ. The DNA for the CDR3 is TGTGCCAGCAGCCAGCAGGGGGCAAATCAGCCCCAGCATTTT. Translated: CASSQQGANQPQHF.

J is TRBJ2-7 and V is TRBV5-4, with D maybe TRBD1 (5 bases). The V end was cut by 3 bases, the J end by 9 bases, with 13 bases between. The CDR3 has 12 residues. CDR1 is SGHNT, CDR2 YYREEE, per germline (reference sequence). CDR3 residues: CASSSTVYPQYF. The DNA for the CDR3 is TGTGCCAGCAGCTCGACAGTCTACCCGCAGTACTTC.

The V and J genes are TRBV9 and TRBJ2-5; 8 bases fit TRBD2. The V gene's germline CDR1 is SGDLS and CDR2 YYNGEE. The CDR3 extends over 16 amino acids. V lost 3 bases to trimming and J lost 4 bases; unmatched junction nucleotides: 11. The CDR3 sequence: CASSARGGHLLETQYF. CDR3 coding DNA: TGTGCCAGCAGCGCACGGGGGGGCCACCTCCTAGAGACCCAGTACTTC.

The chain is built from TRBV6-5 and TRBJ1-2; TRBD1 aligns across 11 bases. V shed 8 bases and J 7 bases; nucleotides not matched to a gene: 6. Germline V gene data show CDR1 as MNHEY and CDR2 as SVGAGI. The CDR3 is made up of 13 amino acids. The CDR3 nucleotides are TGTGCCAGCCGAAGGGACAGGGGGTCTGGCTACACCTTC. Residues: CASRRDRGSGYTF.

The V and J genes are TRBV10-3 and TRBJ1-2; 11 positions match TRBD1. V trimming: 10 bases; J trimming: 7 bases; junction bases outside the gene matches: 14. Germline values: CDR1 ENHRY, CDR2 SYGVKD. This CDR3 comprises 15 residues. The CDR3 DNA is TGTGCCACCCTTCCCCGGGACAGGGGGGAAGGTGGCTACACCTTC. Translated: CATLPRDRGEGGYTF.

This chain connects TRBV27 to TRBJ1-1; 9 nucleotides agree with TRBD1. Unmatched junction bases numbered 9, after V lost 6 bases and J lost 7 bases. This CDR3 is built from 14 residues. Per germline, CDR1 MNHEY and CDR2 SMNVEV (reference sequence). The CDR3 protein is CASRAGTGRGEAFF. In nucleotides, the CDR3 is TGTGCCAGCAGGGCGGGGACAGGGCGCGGTGAAGCTTTCTTT.